The 10 T cell receptor beta chains below were found in one sample sequenced in a study of blood T cells in healthy people across ages. A second about 7 to 11 cycle PCR used barcoded and J-beta primers. TCRdb re-derived calls from the 5' RACE reads in MiXCR, one entry per CDR3 protein. The sample gives hundreds of thousands of distinct CDR3 sequences, about 25% of which show up once; approximately 3.5% is in the top ten. These same records also appear under a second study, on T cells of mothers and their children.

Material for sequencing was blood. The source of these receptors is a boy aged 2-9 years in good health.

The chain couples TRBV18 to TRBJ1-5, with D possibly being TRBD1 (6 bases). This CDR3 has 13 residues. Germline CDR1 is KGHSH and CDR2 is LQKENI. V was trimmed by 3 bases and J by 6 bases, leaving 9 bases between them. DNA of the CDR3: TGTGCCAGCTCACCGACAGGACTTCAGCCCCAGCATTTT. Translated, it gives CASSPTGLQPQHF.

The chain recombines TRBV5-5 with TRBJ1-2, with D unresolved. Germline values: CDR1 SGHKS, CDR2 YYEKEE (reference sequence). This CDR3 is built from 14 residues. V lost 1 base to trimming and J lost 8 bases, with 15 bases between them. Here the CDR3 DNA reads TGTGCCAGCAGCTTGTTTGGACCATTAGGAGGCTACACCTTC. Residues: CASSLFGPLGGYTF. The whole variable domain, remainder taken from reference TRBV5-5 and TRBJ1-2, is DAGVTQSPTHLIKTRGQQVTLRCSPISGHKSVSWYQQVLGQGPQFIFQYYEKEERGRGNFPDRFSARQFPNYSSELNVNALLLGDSALYLCASSLFGPLGGYTFGSGTRLTVV.

This chain joins TRBV7-8 and TRBJ2-5; D gene ambiguous. This CDR3 is built from 18 residues. CDR1 and CDR2 from the germline V gene are SGHVS and FQNEAQ. With 0 bases removed from V and 5 bases from J, the gap between germline ends came to 22 bases. The CDR3 DNA is TGTGCCAGCAGCTTAGCTTCCCCTCTTGCCTCGGCGCTCGAGACCCAGTACTTC. Its translation is CASSLASPLASALETQYF.

This clonotype was seen more than once but under ten times. The genes are TRBV30 and TRBJ2-7; no clear D. This CDR3 region has 11 residues. Germline-derived CDR1 and CDR2 are GTSNPN and SVGIG (reference sequence). V was cut by 4 bases and J by 5 bases, with 9 bases left in between. Here the CDR3 DNA reads TGTGCCTGGAATACCATCCACGAGCAGTACTTC. This codes for CAWNTIHEQYF.

The CDR3: CASSGTGSFSNQPQHF. DNA for the CDR3: TGTGCCAGCAGCGGGACAGGGAGCTTTAGCAATCAGCCCCAGCATTTT. This chain connects TRBV7-8 to TRBJ1-5; TRBD1 matches at 9 bases. The CDR3 has 16 residues. V gave up 5 bases and J gave up 0 bases; unmatched junction bases: 5. CDR1 and CDR2 (germline): SGHVS, FQNEAQ. Full variable domain (missing parts from reference TRBV7-8 and TRBJ1-5): GAGVSQSPRYKVAKRGQDVALRCDPISGHVSLFWYQQALGQGPEFLTYFQNEAQLDKSGLPSDRFFAERPEGSVSTLKIQRTQQEDSAVYLCASSGTGSFSNQPQHFGDGTRLSIL.

Only a few counts were recorded for this clonotype. The chain combines TRBV27 with TRBJ2-1; tentative D call: TRBD2 (6 bases). The V end lost 8 bases, the J end lost 0 bases, and 14 bases lay between the germline ends. Looked up from germline, CDR1 is MNHEY and CDR2 is SMNVEV (reference sequence). This CDR3 is built from 15 residues. CDR3 amino acids: CASGGMGGSYNEQFF. In DNA, the CDR3 is TGTGCCAGCGGGGGGATGGGGGGCTCCTACAATGAGCAGTTCTTC.

This clonotype turned up a few times. This chain connects TRBV13 to TRBJ2-5, with D unresolved. The J call is doubtful: the DNA matches TRBJ2-7 better. The CDR3 spans 14 residues. The V gene's germline CDR1 is PRHDT and CDR2 FYEKMQ (reference sequence). The CDR3: CASSESPSSYEQYF. DNA for the CDR3: TGTGCCAGCAGCGAGAGTCCCAGCTCCTACGAGCAGTACTTC.

The chain combines TRBV27 with TRBJ2-5; TRBD1 matches 9 bases. Germline V gene data show CDR1 as MNHEY and CDR2 as SMNVEV (reference sequence). The V segment lost 5 bases and the J segment 5 bases; nucleotides outside the gene matches: 6. The CDR3 covers 14 residues. CDR3 sequence (DNA): TGTGCCAGCAGTCCGGGGACAGGGCTCGAGACCCAGTACTTC. Translating it yields CASSPGTGLETQYF.

The rearrangement joins TRBV20-1 to TRBJ1-2; possible D gene TRBD1, 6 bases. V lost 0 bases and J 7 bases, leaving 12 bases between the germline ends. The germline CDR1 and CDR2 sequences are DFQATT and SNEGSKA (reference sequence). The CDR3 has 13 amino acids. The CDR3 nucleotides are TGCAGTGCTAGAGACAGGGGTTTATCTGGCTACACCTTC. It specifies CSARDRGLSGYTF.

The rearrangement uses TRBV4-2 and TRBJ1-5; D remains ambiguous. This CDR3 has 13 amino acids. Trimming pared 0 bases from V and 11 bases from J, leaving 11 bases between. Germline CDR1 and CDR2: LGHNA and YNFKEQ. The CDR3 nucleotides are TGTGCCAGCAGCCAAGATGTTACCAGCTCCCAGCATTTT. Its translation is CASSQDVTSSQHF.